The sequence of this T cell receptor beta chain was determined in a study of regulatory T cells in long-lasting Graves disease. Study findings and constraints: Investigators studied peripheral blood only, not thyroid tissue.

Sample time point: newly diagnosed GD, antithyroid drugs for less than 3 months. PBMCs were the source of the RNA used for TCR sequencing. This clonotype turned up a few times. Antigen unknown. Building of the TCR beta libraries involved iRepertoire HTBI primers and Arm-PCR of CDR3 regions. Via MiXCR, TCRdb re-called the multiplex PCR reads, giving one row per CDR3 protein. Of fewer than 650,000 distinct CDR3 sequences listed, roughly 15% are singletons. V shed 0 bases and J 1 base; nucleotides not matched to a gene: 4. This CDR3 comprises 16 residues. The germline V gene has CDR1 MNHEY and CDR2 SVGAGI. These data were likewise used in another study, on T cells in Graves' hyperthyroidism and ophthalmopathy. This second study notes: Clinicians diagnosed patients from clinical symptoms, serum thyroxine and TRAb, thyroid ultrasound and orbital computed tomography. The HTBI primer set served for first-round RT-PCR of the TCR CDR3.

This rearrangement joins TRBV6-5 to TRBJ2-3, with 7 bases identical to TRBD2. This receptor was taken from a man aged 18 to 35 with Graves disease. Sequences were derived from peripheral blood mononuclear cells (PBMCs), sampled at new diagnosis, from a patient treated with antithyroid drugs. The CDR3 protein is CASSYSTSVGTDTQYF. DNA for the CDR3: TGTGCCAGCAGTTACTCCACTAGCGTCGGCACAGATACGCAGTATTTT.